The T cell receptor beta chain under discussion was sequenced for a study of human T cells and chemical hapten exposure. Whole-study context: Each week of the roughly 24-week study, patients had diphenylcyclopropenone applied to the scalp.

As for time point: patch test 2, 6 weeks after DPC sensitization. The treatment: therapeutic diphenylcyclopropenone sensitization with weekly scalp DPC. Total RNA was extracted from unfractionated whole blood. A note on this clonotype: What it binds is not known.

A single record per CDR3 protein comes from TCRdb applying MiXCR to the RACE reads. The sample contains 360,000 or so distinct CDR3 sequences, about 6% of which appear only once. Regarding the study as a whole: Expanded TCRs grouped into significantly more large CDR3 similarity clusters than controls produced.

This clonotype originated in a young woman with alopecia areata. Some clones in this sample may be carry-over from other donors' samples. The sequencing here drew on whole blood, taken in connection with sensitization to the hapten diphenylcyclopropenone (DPC).

The CDR3 bases are TGTGCCACCGGGACTAGCGGGGGCCTGAACACCGGGGAGCTGTTTTTT. Encoded protein: CATGTSGGLNTGELFF. The J gene is TRBJ2-2, the V gene TRBV28; TRBD2 matches at 14 bases. Germline V CDR1 and CDR2: MDHEN, SYDVKM. This CDR3 is built from 16 residues. Germline trimming cut 10 bases from V and 1 base from J; bases unmatched to any gene: 5. Combining the CDR3 with reference TRBV28 and TRBJ2-2 gives the whole variable domain DVKVTQSSRYLVKRTGEKVFLECVQDMDHENMFWYRQDPGLGLRLIYFSYDVKMKEKGDIPEGYSVSREKKERFSLILESASTNQTSMYLCATGTSGGLNTGELFFGEGSRLTVL.